This T cell receptor beta chain was sequenced during a study of OX40 agonist ivuxolimab in advanced cancers. Study summary: Head and neck, renal cell, melanoma or hepatocellular carcinoma were the cancers that dose-escalation patients had.

The repertoire was sequenced with immunoSEQ multiplex PCR; TCRdb's copy has only in-frame clones and lacks some. The sample includes over 20,000 clones, around 84% seen only once; the top ten take approximately 15%. This clonotype was obtained from an adult with an advanced solid tumor such as melanoma, head and neck, liver or kidney cancer. The sequenced sample was CD4+ or CD8+ T cells sorted from blood, obtained in a trial of the OX40 agonist ivuxolimab.

The CDR3 spells CASSSSRREISYEQYF. DNA for the CDR3: TGTGCCAGCAGTTCCTCCCGACGGGAGATCTCCTACGAGCAGTACTTC. This rearrangement joins TRBV27 to TRBJ2-7; TRBD2 is a possible D gene (6 bases). Germline values: CDR1 MNHEY, CDR2 SMNVEV (reference sequence). The CDR3 has 16 residues. V dropped 4 bases and J dropped 0 bases, with 16 bases sitting between them.